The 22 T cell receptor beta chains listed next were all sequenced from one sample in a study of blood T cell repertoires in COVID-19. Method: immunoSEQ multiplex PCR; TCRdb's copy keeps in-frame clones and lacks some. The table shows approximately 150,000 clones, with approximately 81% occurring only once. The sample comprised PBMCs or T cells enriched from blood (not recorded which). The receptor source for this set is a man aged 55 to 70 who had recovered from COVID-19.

The CDR3 DNA is TGTGCCAGCAGCCAGGGGGCGGGCGAGCAGTACTTC. It translates to CASSQGAGEQYF. This chain uses TRBV6-6 with TRBJ2-7; TRBD1 aligns across 8 bases. The junction had 4 bases not matched to a gene; V was cut back by 6 bases and J by 6 bases. The CDR3 covers 12 residues. Germline CDR1 and CDR2: MNHNY and SVGAGI (reference sequence).

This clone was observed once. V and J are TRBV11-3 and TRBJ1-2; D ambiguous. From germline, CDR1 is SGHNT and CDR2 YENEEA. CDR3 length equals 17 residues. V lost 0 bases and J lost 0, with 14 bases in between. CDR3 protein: CASSLDTPPSANYGYTF. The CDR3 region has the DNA TGTGCCAGCAGCTTAGATACCCCCCCTTCAGCTAACTATGGCTACACCTTC. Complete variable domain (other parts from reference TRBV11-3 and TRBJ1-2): EAGVVQSPRYKIIEKKQPVAFWCNPISGHNTLYWYLQNLGQGPELLIRYENEEAVDDSQLPKDRFSAERLKGVDSTLKIQPAELGDSAVYLCASSLDTPPSANYGYTFGSGTRLTVV.

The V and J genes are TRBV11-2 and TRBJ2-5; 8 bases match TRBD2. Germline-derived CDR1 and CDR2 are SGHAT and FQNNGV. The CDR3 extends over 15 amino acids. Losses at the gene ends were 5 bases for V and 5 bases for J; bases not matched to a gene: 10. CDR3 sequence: CASSTESGSGETQYF. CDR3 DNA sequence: TGTGCCAGCAGCACAGAAAGCGGGAGTGGCGAGACCCAGTACTTC.

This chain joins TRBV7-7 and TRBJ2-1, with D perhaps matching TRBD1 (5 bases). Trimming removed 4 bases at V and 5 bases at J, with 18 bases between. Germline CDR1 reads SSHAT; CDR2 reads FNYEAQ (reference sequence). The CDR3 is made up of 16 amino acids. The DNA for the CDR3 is TGTGCCAGCAGCTCTGCAGCCTGGGGCTCGAACAATGAGCAGTTCTTC. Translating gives CASSSAAWGSNNEQFF.

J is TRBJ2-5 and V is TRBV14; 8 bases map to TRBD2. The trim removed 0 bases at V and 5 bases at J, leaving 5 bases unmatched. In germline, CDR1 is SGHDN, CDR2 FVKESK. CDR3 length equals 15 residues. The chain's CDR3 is CASSQDRGGRETQYF. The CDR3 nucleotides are TGTGCCAGCAGCCAAGATCGCGGGGGGCGGGAGACCCAGTACTTC.

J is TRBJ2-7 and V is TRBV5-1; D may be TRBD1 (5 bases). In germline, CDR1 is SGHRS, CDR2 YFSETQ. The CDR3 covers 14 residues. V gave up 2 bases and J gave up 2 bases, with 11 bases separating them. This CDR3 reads CASSLAQVAYEQYF. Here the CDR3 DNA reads TGCGCCAGCAGCTTAGCACAGGTAGCCTACGAGCAGTACTTC.

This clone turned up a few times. The CDR3 loop reads CAWSQRTWDGYTF. The DNA for the CDR3 is TGTGCCTGGAGCCAACGGACATGGGATGGCTACACCTTC. V and J are TRBV30 and TRBJ1-2, with TRBD1 as a possible D gene (5 bases). The germline CDR1 and CDR2 sequences are GTSNPN and SVGIG (reference sequence). The CDR3 consists of 13 residues. V dropped 3 bases and J dropped 6 bases, with 14 bases sitting between them.

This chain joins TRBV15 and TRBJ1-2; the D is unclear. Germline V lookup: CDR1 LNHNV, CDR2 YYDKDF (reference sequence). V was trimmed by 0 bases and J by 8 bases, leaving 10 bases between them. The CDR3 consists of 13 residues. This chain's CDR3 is CATSRDPEGGYTF. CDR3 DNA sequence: TGTGCCACCAGCAGAGATCCAGAGGGAGGCTACACCTTC.

The CDR3 reads CASRRTSSYEQYF. DNA for the CDR3: TGTGCCAGCAGGCGAACTAGCTCCTACGAGCAGTACTTC. V usage is TRBV6-5 and J usage is TRBJ2-7, with TRBD2 as a possible D gene (5 bases). Germline-derived CDR1 and CDR2 are MNHEY and SVGAGI. The V gene lost 6 bases and the J gene lost 0 bases, with 9 bases spanning the gap. This CDR3 spans 13 amino acids.

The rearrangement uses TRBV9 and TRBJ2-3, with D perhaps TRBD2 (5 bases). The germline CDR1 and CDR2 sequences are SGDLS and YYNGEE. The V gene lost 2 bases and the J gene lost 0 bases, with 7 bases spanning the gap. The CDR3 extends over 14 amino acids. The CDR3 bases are TGTGCCAGCAGCGTGAGCGGTAGCACAGATACGCAGTATTTT. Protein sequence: CASSVSGSTDTQYF.

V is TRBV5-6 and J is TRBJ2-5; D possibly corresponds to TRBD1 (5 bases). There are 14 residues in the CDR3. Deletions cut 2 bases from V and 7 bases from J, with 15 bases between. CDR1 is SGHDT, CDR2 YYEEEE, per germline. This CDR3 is CASSFYRTSGTQYF. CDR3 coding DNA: TGTGCCAGCAGCTTTTACAGGACGTCCGGGACCCAGTACTTC. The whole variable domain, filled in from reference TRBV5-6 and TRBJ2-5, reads DAGVTQSPTHLIKTRGQQVTLRCSPKSGHDTVSWYQQALGQGPQFIFQYYEEEERQRGNFPDRFSGHQFPNYSSELNVNALLLGDSALYLCASSFYRTSGTQYFGPGTRLLVL.

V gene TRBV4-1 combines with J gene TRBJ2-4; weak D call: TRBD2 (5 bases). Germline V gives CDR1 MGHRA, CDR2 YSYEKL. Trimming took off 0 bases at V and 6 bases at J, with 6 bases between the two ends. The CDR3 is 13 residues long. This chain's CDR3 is CASSQERGNIQYF. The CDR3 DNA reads TGCGCCAGCAGCCAAGAACGGGGAAACATTCAGTACTTC.

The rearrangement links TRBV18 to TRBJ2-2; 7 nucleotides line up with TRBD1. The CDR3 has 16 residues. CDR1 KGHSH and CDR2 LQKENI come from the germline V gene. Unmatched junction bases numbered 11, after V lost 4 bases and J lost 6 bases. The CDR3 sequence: CASSLSLTGSSGELFF. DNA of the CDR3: TGTGCCAGCTCACTTTCCCTGACAGGGTCGTCCGGGGAGCTGTTTTTT.

CDR3 loop: CASSPVQTMKGDNEQFF. The CDR3, as DNA: TGTGCCAGCTCACCAGTGCAGACGATGAAAGGGGACAATGAGCAGTTCTTC. The rearrangement joins TRBV18 to TRBJ2-1, with D possibly TRBD1 on 5 matching bases. The CDR3 consists of 17 residues. The ends were cut back, 2 bases at V and 5 bases at J, with 19 bases in the middle. Germline assignment: CDR1 KGHSH and CDR2 LQKENI.

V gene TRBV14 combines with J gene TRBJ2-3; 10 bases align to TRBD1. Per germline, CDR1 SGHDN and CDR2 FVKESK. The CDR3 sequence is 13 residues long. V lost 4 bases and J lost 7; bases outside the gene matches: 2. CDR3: CASSLDRGHTQYF. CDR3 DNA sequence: TGTGCCAGCAGCCTAGACAGGGGGCATACGCAGTATTTT.

CDR3 sequence (DNA): TGTGCCAGCAGTTCGTATGATTCACCCCTCCACTTT. Protein: CASSSYDSPLHF. The V call is TRBV6-5, the J call TRBJ1-6; D is undetermined. Germline CDR1 and CDR2: MNHEY and SVGAGI. V was clipped by 4 bases and J by 8 bases, with 6 bases between them. The length of the CDR3 is 12 residues.

The CDR3 sequence: CASTPLGTSTYNEQFF. The CDR3 bases are TGTGCCAGCACTCCCCTGGGGACTAGCACTTACAATGAGCAGTTCTTC. This rearrangement joins TRBV27 to TRBJ2-1; 9 nucleotides agree with TRBD2. The germline CDR1 and CDR2 sequences are MNHEY and SMNVEV (reference sequence). The CDR3 sequence is 16 residues long. V trimming: 7 bases; J trimming: 4 bases; junction bases outside the gene matches: 11.

The CDR3 DNA reads as TGCGCCAGCAGCTTGGGGACTAGCGGGGGGGCGCGGGAGCAGTACTTC. This sequence encodes CASSLGTSGGAREQYF. The V call is TRBV5-1, the J call TRBJ2-7, with 15 positions matching TRBD2. Per germline, CDR1 SGHRS and CDR2 YFSETQ. This CDR3 region has 16 residues. V lost 0 bases, J lost 7 bases, and 5 bases stayed unmatched.

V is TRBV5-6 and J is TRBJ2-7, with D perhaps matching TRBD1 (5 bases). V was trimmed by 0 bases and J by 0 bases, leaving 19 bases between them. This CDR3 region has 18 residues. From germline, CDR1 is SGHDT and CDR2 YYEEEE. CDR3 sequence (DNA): TGTGCCAGCAGCTTGGTTAGGGGAATCAGGTTTCCCTCCTACGAGCAGTACTTC. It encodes CASSLVRGIRFPSYEQYF. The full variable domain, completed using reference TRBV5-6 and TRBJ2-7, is DAGVTQSPTHLIKTRGQQVTLRCSPKSGHDTVSWYQQALGQGPQFIFQYYEEEERQRGNFPDRFSGHQFPNYSSELNVNALLLGDSALYLCASSLVRGIRFPSYEQYFGPGTRLTVT.

CDR3 sequence reads: CASSFGTSGLSYEQYF. CDR3 DNA sequence: TGTGCCAGCAGCTTCGGGACTAGCGGGCTCTCCTACGAGCAGTACTTC. The chain joins TRBV7-9 to TRBJ2-7; 12 positions agree with TRBD2. The germline CDR1 and CDR2 sequences are SEHNR and FQNEAQ (reference sequence). V trimming: 3 bases; J trimming: 0 bases; junction bases outside the gene matches: 3. The CDR3 is 16 amino acids.

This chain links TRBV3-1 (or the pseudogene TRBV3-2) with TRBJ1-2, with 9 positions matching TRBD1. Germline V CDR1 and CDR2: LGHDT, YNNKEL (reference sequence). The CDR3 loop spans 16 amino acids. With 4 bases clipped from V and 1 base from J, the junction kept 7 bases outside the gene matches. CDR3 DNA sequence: TGTGCCAGCAGCCCGACCGGGACAGGGCTTAACTATGGCTACACCTTC. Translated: CASSPTGTGLNYGYTF.

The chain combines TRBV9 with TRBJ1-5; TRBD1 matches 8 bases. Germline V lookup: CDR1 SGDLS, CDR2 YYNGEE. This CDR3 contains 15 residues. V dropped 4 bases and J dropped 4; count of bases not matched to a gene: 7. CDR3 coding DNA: TGTGCCAGCAGCCACGGGACAGGCGATAATCAGCCCCAGCATTTT. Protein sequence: CASSHGTGDNQPQHF.